A single sample is the source of the 19 T cell receptor beta chains below, sequenced in a study of cytomegalovirus exposure and HLA in healthy donors. It was with 60 Vbeta and 13 Jbeta primers that the PCR ran. TCRdb keeps only in-frame clones here, not all; method: immunoSEQ multiplex PCR. The sample lists roughly 110,000 clones, roughly four fifths occurring once. Sequenced material: PBMCs. The source of these receptors is a man aged 55-75 years in good health and CMV-seronegative.

This clone was detected only a few times. J is TRBJ1-5 and V is TRBV30; no clear D. V shed 4 bases and J shed 0 bases, with 7 bases lying between them. This CDR3 has 13 residues. Germline V gene sequence: CDR1 GTSNPN, CDR2 SVGIG (reference sequence). For the CDR3, the DNA is TGTGCCTGGACGGTTGATAGCAATCAGCCCCAGCATTTT. Residues: CAWTVDSNQPQHF.

The rearrangement joins TRBV10-3 to TRBJ1-5; 7 bases match TRBD1. Losses at the gene ends were 0 bases for V and 3 bases for J; bases not matched to a gene: 5. CDR1 is ENHRY, CDR2 SYGVKD, per germline. There are 16 residues in the CDR3. The CDR3 region has the DNA TGTGCCATCAGTGAGTCTGAGACAGGGTACAATCAGCCCCAGCATTTT. It translates to CAISESETGYNQPQHF.

This chain connects TRBV7-2 to TRBJ1-3; D not resolved. Trimming pared 1 base from V and 2 bases from J, leaving 6 bases between. This CDR3 region has 14 residues. The germline CDR1 and CDR2 sequences are SGHTA and FQGNSA. CDR3 in DNA: TGTGCCAGCAGCTTAGGCAGAACTGGAAACACCATATATTTT. Its translation: CASSLGRTGNTIYF.

The chain carries TRBV30 and TRBJ2-5; D possibly corresponds to TRBD1 (6 bases). V lost 0 bases and J 7 bases, leaving 12 bases between the germline ends. CDR3 length equals 13 residues. Germline lookup yields CDR1 GTSNPN and CDR2 SVGIG (reference sequence). DNA for the CDR3: TGTGCCTGGAGTGTAACGGACAGTCGGACCCAGTACTTC. Encoded protein: CAWSVTDSRTQYF.

V gene TRBV5-8 combines with J gene TRBJ1-4; the D is unclear. Trimming removed 5 bases at V and 0 bases at J, with 11 bases between. Germline V lookup: CDR1 SGHTS, CDR2 YDEGEE. The CDR3 has 15 residues. The CDR3 sequence is CASRTSLTTNEKLFF. In DNA, the CDR3 is TGTGCCAGCAGGACATCTCTTACAACTAATGAAAAACTGTTTTTT.

This rearrangement joins TRBV7-2 to TRBJ2-2; possibly TRBD2 for D (6 bases). CDR1 SGHTA and CDR2 FQGNSA come from the germline V gene. V lost 4 bases and J lost 8, with 14 bases in between. This CDR3 is built from 14 residues. CDR3 DNA: TGTGCCAGCAGCTCCCCTGGGGGGTCGGGGGAGCTGTTTTTT. As protein: CASSSPGGSGELFF.

The V gene is TRBV9, the J gene TRBJ2-2; D is ambiguous. The CDR3 is 15 residues long. The V end lost 2 bases, the J end lost 0 bases, and 8 bases lay between the germline ends. The germline CDR1 and CDR2 sequences are SGDLS and YYNGEE. For the CDR3, the DNA is TGTGCCAGCAGCGTCTCCCCCGCGAACACCGGGGAGCTGTTTTTT. Translating it yields CASSVSPANTGELFF.

This chain joins TRBV19 and TRBJ1-5; D uncertain. The CDR3 length is 13 residues. Deletions cut 5 bases from V and 9 bases from J, with 14 bases between. Germline values: CDR1 LNHDA, CDR2 SQIVND (reference sequence). As DNA, the CDR3 is TGTGCCAGTAGTTCCCTAGCCGAGGGGCCCCAGCATTTT. Amino acids: CASSSLAEGPQHF.

The V call is TRBV10-3, the J call TRBJ1-4; D might be TRBD1 (5 bases). The CDR3 totals 14 residues. Per the germline V gene, CDR1 is ENHRY and CDR2 is SYGVKD. Trimming took 4 bases from V and 7 from J, leaving 13 bases between them. The CDR3 reads CAISVRQGGEKLFF. The DNA of the CDR3 is TGTGCCATCAGTGTCCGGCAGGGCGGTGAAAAACTGTTTTTT.

The genes are TRBV2 and TRBJ1-1; 8 positions agree with TRBD1. The CDR3 is 14 amino acids. V lost 5 bases, J lost 4 bases, and 6 bases stayed unmatched. Germline values: CDR1 SNHLY, CDR2 FYNNEI. Written as DNA, the CDR3 is TGTGCCAGCAGTCCAGGGGGCGCGGGCACTGAAGCTTTCTTT. Residues: CASSPGGAGTEAFF.

J is TRBJ2-2 and V is TRBV5-1; maybe TRBD1 (5 bases). Germline V gives CDR1 SGHRS, CDR2 YFSETQ. Deletions cut 9 bases from V and 7 bases from J, with 16 bases between. The CDR3 loop spans 13 amino acids. The CDR3 protein is CAISSQDSGELFF. In DNA, the CDR3 is TGCGCCATCTCGTCCCAAGACAGCGGGGAGCTGTTTTTT.

The rearrangement uses TRBV5-6 and TRBJ2-5, with D maybe TRBD2 (5 bases). This CDR3 is built from 15 residues. Germline-derived CDR1 and CDR2 are SGHDT and YYEEEE. V dropped 4 bases and J dropped 5 bases, with 18 bases sitting between them. The CDR3 nucleotides are TGTGCCAGCAGCCTCTCTGAGGGTTGGAGGGAGACCCAGTACTTC. It translates to CASSLSEGWRETQYF.

The V call is TRBV20-1, the J call TRBJ1-2; D gene ambiguous. The CDR3 spans 9 residues. CDR1 DFQATT and CDR2 SNEGSKA come from the germline V gene (reference sequence). In DNA form, the CDR3 reads TGCAGGATGAGGGAGGGCTACACCTTC. Protein product: CRMREGYTF.

V and J are TRBV5-1 and TRBJ2-2; tentatively, D is TRBD2 (5 bases). V was clipped by 0 bases and J by 4 bases, with 10 bases between them. The CDR3 length is 15 residues. Germline V gene sequence: CDR1 SGHRS, CDR2 YFSETQ. DNA for the CDR3: TGCGCCAGCAGCTTGGCCTCTCGGGGCACCGGGGAGCTGTTTTTT. Its translation: CASSLASRGTGELFF.

This chain connects TRBV25-1 to TRBJ1-2; D uncertain. V lost 2 bases and J lost 7, with 11 bases in between. The CDR3 consists of 13 residues. The germline gives CDR1 MGHDK, CDR2 SYGVNS. The CDR3 DNA follows: TGTGCCAGCAGTGAACAAGCTTGGAGTGGCTACACCTTC. Translated: CASSEQAWSGYTF.

The gene calls are TRBV5-1 and TRBJ2-1; 11 bases agree with TRBD2. CDR1 is SGHRS and CDR2 is YFSETQ in the germline V gene. The CDR3 contains 16 residues. V lost 6 bases to trimming and J lost 1 base; unmatched junction nucleotides: 6. CDR3 in amino acids: CASTVVAGGSYNEQFF. CDR3 in DNA: TGCGCCAGCACAGTAGTAGCGGGGGGGTCCTACAATGAGCAGTTCTTC. Drawing the rest from reference TRBV5-1 and TRBJ2-1, the complete variable domain is KAGVTQTPRYLIKTRGQQVTLSCSPISGHRSVSWYQQTPGQGLQFLFEYFSETQRNKGNFPGRFSGRQFSNSRSEMNVSTLELGDSALYLCASTVVAGGSYNEQFFGPGTRLTVL.

V and J are TRBV7-2 and TRBJ2-1; perhaps TRBD1 as D (5 bases). Trimming left V 0 bases short and J 2 bases short, with 11 bases between. Germline values: CDR1 SGHTA, CDR2 FQGNSA. The CDR3 runs 16 residues. CDR3 sequence reads: CASSLAGRVTYNEQFF. The DNA for the CDR3 is TGTGCCAGCAGCTTAGCGGGCAGGGTAACCTACAATGAGCAGTTCTTC.

The chain employs TRBV13 and TRBJ1-6, with 9 nucleotides matching TRBD1. Unmatched junction bases numbered 6, after V lost 5 bases and J lost 7 bases. The CDR3 contains 15 residues. The germline V gene has CDR1 PRHDT and CDR2 FYEKMQ (reference sequence). For the CDR3, the DNA is TGTGCCAGCAGCCTAACAGGGGGCCCCAATTCACCCCTCCACTTT. Protein sequence: CASSLTGGPNSPLHF.

This clone has a handful of counts. The rearrangement uses TRBV6-1 and TRBJ2-5; a weak D match, TRBD2 (5 bases). Between the trimmed V and J ends, which lost 7 bases and 2 bases, there was a span of 11 bases. The V gene's germline CDR1 is MNHNS and CDR2 SASEGT. This CDR3 comprises 13 residues. The CDR3 here is CASNRGWQETQYF. DNA of the CDR3: TGTGCCAGCAACCGGGGTTGGCAAGAGACCCAGTACTTC.